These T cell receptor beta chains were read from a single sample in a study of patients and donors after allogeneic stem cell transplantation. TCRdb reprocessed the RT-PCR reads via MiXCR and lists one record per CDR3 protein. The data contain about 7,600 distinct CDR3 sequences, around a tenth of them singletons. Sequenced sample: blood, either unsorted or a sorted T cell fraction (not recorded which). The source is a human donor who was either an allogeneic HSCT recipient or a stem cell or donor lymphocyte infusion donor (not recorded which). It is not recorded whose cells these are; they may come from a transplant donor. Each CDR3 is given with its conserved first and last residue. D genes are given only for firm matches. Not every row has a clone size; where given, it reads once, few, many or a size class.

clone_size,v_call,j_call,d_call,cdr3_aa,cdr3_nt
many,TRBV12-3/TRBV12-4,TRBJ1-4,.,CASSLRVSTTNEKLFF,TGTGCCAGCAGTTTACGGGTTTCAACAACTAATGAAAAACTGTTTTTT
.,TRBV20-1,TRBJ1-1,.,CSAHREIEAFF,TGCAGTGCTCACAGGGAAATTGAAGCTTTCTTT
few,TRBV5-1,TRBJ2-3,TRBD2,CASSFGTSGFTDTQYF,TGCGCCAGCAGCTTCGGGACTAGCGGATTCACAGATACGCAGTATTTT
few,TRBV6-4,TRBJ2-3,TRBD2,CASSASGGNTQYF,TGTGCCAGCAGTGCTAGCGGGGGGAACACGCAGTATTTT
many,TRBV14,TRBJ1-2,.,CASSQAEGRQGNYGYTF,TGTGCCAGCAGCCAAGCCGAAGGGAGGCAGGGAAACTATGGCTACACCTTC
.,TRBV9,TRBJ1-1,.,CASSVDPGGVMNTEAFF,TGTGCCAGCAGCGTTGATCCTGGGGGGGTTATGAACACTGAAGCTTTCTTT
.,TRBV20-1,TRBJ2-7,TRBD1,CSAATGVYNEQYF,TGCAGTGCCGCTACAGGGGTCTACAACGAGCAGTACTTC
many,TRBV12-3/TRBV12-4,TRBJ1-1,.,CAITDSHTEAFF,TGTGCCATCACGGACAGCCACACTGAAGCTTTCTTT
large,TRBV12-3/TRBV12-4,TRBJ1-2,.,CASSLTRNGYTF,TGTGCCAGCAGTTTAACCAGAAATGGCTACACCTTC
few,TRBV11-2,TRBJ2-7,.,CASRYTVYDEQYF,TGTGCCAGCAGGTATACAGTGTATGACGAGCAGTACTTC
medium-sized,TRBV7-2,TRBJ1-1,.,CASSLGVGELGTEAFF,TGTGCCAGCAGCTTAGGGGTGGGCGAACTAGGAACTGAAGCTTTCTTT
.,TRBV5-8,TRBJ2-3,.,CASSLDYSTDTQYF,TGTGCCAGCAGCCTGGACTATAGCACAGATACGCAGTATTTT
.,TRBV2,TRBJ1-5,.,CASRANSNQPQHF,TGTGCCAGCAGGGCCAATAGCAATCAGCCCCAGCATTTT
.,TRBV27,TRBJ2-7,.,CASSLFMGVYEQYF,TGTGCCAGCAGTCTATTTATGGGGGTCTACGAGCAGTACTTC
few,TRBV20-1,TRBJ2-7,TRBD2,CSARATSLAGGPEQYF,TGCAGTGCTAGAGCCACCTCACTAGCGGGGGGGCCCGAGCAGTACTTC
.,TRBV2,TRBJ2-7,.,CAGRDFYEQYF,TGTGCCGGCCGCGATTTTTACGAGCAGTACTTC
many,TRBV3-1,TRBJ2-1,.,CASSQEVLLGDEQFF,TGTGCCAGCAGCCAAGAGGTGCTCCTAGGAGATGAGCAGTTCTTC
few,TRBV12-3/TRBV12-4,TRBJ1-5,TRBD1,CASSLQGALAGQPQHF,TGTGCCAGCAGTTTACAGGGGGCTCTCGCAGGGCAGCCCCAGCATTTT
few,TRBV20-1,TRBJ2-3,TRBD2,CSARGLAGGPGTDTQYF,TGCAGTGCCAGAGGGCTAGCGGGGGGGCCCGGCACAGATACGCAGTATTTT
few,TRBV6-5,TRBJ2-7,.,CASSQPTGTDEQYF,TGTGCCAGCAGTCAACCGACAGGTACCGACGAGCAGTACTTC
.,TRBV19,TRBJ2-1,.,CASSISTGYNEQFF,TGTGCCAGTAGTATCTCGACAGGCTACAATGAGCAGTTCTTC
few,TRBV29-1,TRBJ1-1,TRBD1,CSVDGQGAQLTEAFF,TGCAGCGTTGACGGACAGGGGGCGCAACTCACTGAAGCTTTCTTT
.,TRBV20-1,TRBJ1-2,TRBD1,CSARAPGQVDGYTF,TGCAGTGCTAGGGCCCCGGGACAGGTGGATGGCTACACCTTC
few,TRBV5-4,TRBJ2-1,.,CASSSTVLGEQFF,TGTGCCAGCAGCTCCACTGTACTGGGTGAGCAGTTCTTC